This TCR beta chain comes out of a study of regulatory T cells in long-lasting Graves disease. Time point meaning: persistent/refractory GD, antithyroid drugs over 5 years with positive TRAb. From RNA extracted from PBMCs, the TCR library was made. Findings and caveats of the study: Less diverse TCR repertoires were seen in persistent Graves' patients than in newly diagnosed ones. Shared public clonotypes totalled roughly 2,500 in persistent patients, compared with roughly 970 in new patients.

The TCR beta library used iRepertoire HTBI primers with Arm-PCR amplification of CDR3. Per the authors' pipeline: Across the samples, identification revealed 55 to 80 TRBV and 13 to 15 TRBJ segments. TCRdb analysed the multiplex PCR reads with MiXCR anew, one entry per CDR3 protein. These V and J calls are TCRdb output, not the study's own analysis. The table lists over 650,000 distinct CDR3 sequences, about 30% of them singletons. This clonotype was observed a few times. The antigen remains undetermined. The CDR3 has 16 residues. CDR1 is MDHEN and CDR2 is SYDVKM in the germline V gene. The ends were cut back, 6 bases at V and 2 bases at J, with 20 bases in the middle.

The rearrangement joins TRBV28 to TRBJ2-7; D may be TRBD1 or TRBD2 (5 bases each). The sequenced sample was peripheral blood mononuclear cells (PBMCs), obtained when the disease was refractory, from a patient treated with antithyroid drugs. This TCR came from a female donor with Graves disease. CDR3 DNA sequence: TGTGCCAGCAGGTCCTCGGTGTGGGGACCCGCCTACGAGCAGTACTTC. This sequence encodes CASRSSVWGPAYEQYF.